This is a list of T cell receptor beta chains from one sample in a study of blood T cells in healthy people across ages. MiXCR, run by TCRdb on the 5' RACE reads, gives a single entry per CDR3 protein. The sample yields 800,000 to 950,000 distinct CDR3 sequences, 45% to 50% seen once. The specimen was blood. The receptors originated from a man in his thirties or forties in good health. CDR3s include the opening cysteine and the closing phenylalanine or tryptophan. D genes are given only for firm matches. Not all rows give a size; the values are once, few, many and, for expanded clones, a class.

TRBJ2-1 TRBV18 . TRBD2 CASSRPSLAGSSYNEQFF TGTGCCAGCTCACGACCGTCCTTAGCGGGGAGCTCCTACAATGAGCAGTTCTTC
TRBJ2-5 TRBV7-2 . . CASSLEVGLRYF TGTGCCAGCAGCTTAGAGGTTGGGCTCCGGTACTTC
TRBJ2-7 TRBV12-3/TRBV12-4 few . CASRPDSNYEQYF TGTGCCAGCAGACCCGACTCGAACTACGAGCAGTACTTC
TRBJ1-1 TRBV7-2 . TRBD1 CASLNRGQNEAFF TGTGCCAGCCTTAACAGGGGGCAGAATGAAGCTTTCTTT
TRBJ2-5 TRBV2 . . CASRRGGETQYF TGTGCCTCTCGGAGGGGGGGAGAGACCCAGTACTTC
TRBJ2-1 TRBV28 few TRBD1 CASSLGQGGQFF TGTGCCAGCAGTTTAGGACAGGGAGGGCAGTTCTTC
TRBJ2-7 TRBV6-6 few . CASGGGTYEQYF TGTGCCAGCGGTGGAGGAACCTACGAGCAGTACTTC
TRBJ1-2 TRBV6-5 . TRBD1 CATHRGGLRGYTF TGTGCCACCCACAGGGGGGGTTTGAGGGGCTACACCTTC
TRBJ2-1 TRBV20-1 few TRBD2 CSARPTTSPYNEQFF TGCAGTGCTAGACCCACGACTAGCCCCTACAATGAGCAGTTCTTC
TRBJ1-5 TRBV4-3 . . CASSQAVSRGPQHF TGCGCCAGCAGCCAAGCTGTCTCCAGGGGGCCCCAGCATTTT
TRBJ1-1 TRBV20-1 . . CSARGTVSEAFF TGCAGTGCTAGAGGGACAGTATCCGAAGCTTTCTTT
TRBJ2-7 TRBV9 . TRBD1 CASSAGQVTYEQYF TGTGCCAGCAGCGCCGGACAGGTGACCTACGAGCAGTACTTC
TRBJ1-1 TRBV15 . . CATSRGGFERTEAFF TGTGCCACCAGCAGAGGGGGGTTTGAGAGGACTGAAGCTTTCTTT
TRBJ2-7 TRBV4-2 . . CASSQSASSYEQYF TGTGCCAGCAGCCAATCTGCTAGCAGCTACGAGCAGTACTTC
TRBJ2-7 TRBV27 few TRBD1 CASSPTGGLYEQYF TGTGCCAGCAGTCCTACAGGGGGGCTGTACGAGCAGTACTTC
TRBJ2-3 TRBV27 . TRBD2 CASTGLAATDTQYF TGTGCCAGCACCGGACTAGCCGCCACAGATACGCAGTATTTT
TRBJ2-5 TRBV15 . TRBD2 CATSSGGETQYF TGTGCCACCAGCAGCGGGGGGGAGACCCAGTACTTC
TRBJ1-4 TRBV7-9 . TRBD1 CASSLAGTANEKLFF TGTGCCAGCAGCTTAGCTGGGACAGCAAATGAAAAACTGTTTTTT
TRBJ2-5 TRBV25-1 . . CASRIGTGRQETQYF TGTGCCAGCAGAATTGGGACGGGACGACAAGAGACCCAGTACTTC
TRBJ2-3 TRBV5-1 . . CASSLGIRRRETDTQYF TGCGCCAGCAGCTTGGGTATCCGGAGAAGGGAAACAGATACGCAGTATTTT
TRBJ2-3 TRBV7-9 . TRBD1 CASSPQGVGDTQYF TGTGCCAGCAGCCCCCAGGGGGTCGGAGATACGCAGTATTTT
TRBJ1-2 TRBV6-5 . . CASSYSWGAYGYTF TGTGCCAGCAGTTACTCATGGGGGGCCTATGGCTACACCTTC
TRBJ1-1 TRBV11-3 . . CASSLVRGGFTEAFF TGTGCCAGCAGCTTAGTCCGGGGGGGTTTCACTGAAGCTTTCTTT
TRBJ2-7 TRBV7-9 many . CASSYGSKSYEQYF TGTGCCAGCAGCTACGGGTCTAAGTCCTACGAGCAGTACTTC
TRBJ2-3 TRBV7-2 once . CASSATLGGYTDMQYF TGTGCCAGCAGCGCGACCTTAGGTGGATACACAGATATGCAGTATTTT
TRBJ2-7 TRBV20-1 . . CSARVAGSREQYF TGCAGTGCTAGAGTGGCAGGGAGTCGAGAGCAGTACTTC
TRBJ2-1 TRBV10-3 . TRBD2 CAIRAPLSGNHNEQFF TGTGCCATCAGGGCCCCCCTTAGCGGGAACCACAATGAGCAGTTCTTC
TRBJ1-2 TRBV20-1 many . CSATQGNYGYTF TGCAGTGCTACACAGGGTAACTATGGCTACACCTTC
TRBJ1-2 TRBV18 . . CASSPTENYGYTF TGTGCCAGCTCACCTACCGAGAACTATGGCTACACCTTC
TRBJ2-1 TRBV12-3/TRBV12-4 . . CASRVFVRNHEQFF TGTGCCAGCAGGGTTTTTGTACGGAACCATGAGCAGTTCTTC
TRBJ2-7 TRBV10-3 few . CAISEIDSYEQYF TGTGCCATCAGTGAGATAGACAGCTACGAGCAGTACTTC
TRBJ2-6 TRBV7-9 . . CASVRGEGANVLTF TGTGCCAGCGTCCGCGGGGAAGGGGCCAACGTCCTGACTTTC
TRBJ1-5 TRBV28 . . CASSLMGDSNQPQHF TGTGCCAGCAGTTTAATGGGAGATAGCAATCAGCCCCAGCATTTT
TRBJ2-4 TRBV7-3 few TRBD1 CASSGTDGIQYF TGTGCCAGCAGCGGGACAGATGGCATTCAGTACTTC
TRBJ2-1 TRBV6-2/TRBV6-3 . TRBD1 CASSSAGQGVNEQFF TGTGCCAGCAGTTCGGCGGGACAGGGGGTCAATGAGCAGTTCTTC
TRBJ2-1 TRBV24-1 . TRBD1 CATDRGSGEQFF TGTGCCACAGACAGGGGGAGCGGGGAGCAGTTCTTC
TRBJ1-6 TRBV5-1 . . CASSLRRGNSPLHF TGCGCCAGCAGCCTAAGACGGGGGAATTCACCCCTCCACTTT
TRBJ2-1 TRBV20-1 . TRBD2 CSARDPASGPNEQFF TGCAGTGCTAGAGATCCGGCTAGCGGGCCCAATGAGCAGTTCTTC
TRBJ2-3 TRBV29-1 . TRBD1 CSVTTGGRTDTQYF TGCAGCGTTACGACAGGGGGGCGCACAGATACGCAGTATTTT
TRBJ2-1 TRBV3-1 few . CASSQGRPTEQFF TGTGCCAGCAGCCAAGGGCGGCCGACTGAGCAGTTCTTC
TRBJ2-7 TRBV7-2 few . CASSVLAPYEQYF TGTGCCAGCAGCGTACTAGCCCCCTACGAGCAGTACTTC
TRBJ2-1 TRBV6-6 . . CASSYSVGLTNEQFF TGTGCCAGCAGTTACTCGGTAGGGTTAACCAATGAGCAGTTCTTC
TRBJ2-1 TRBV27 . . CASNYRYNEQFF TGTGCCAGCAACTACCGTTACAATGAGCAGTTCTTC
TRBJ2-1 TRBV3-1 few TRBD1 CASNRGGYNEQFF TGTGCCAGCAACAGGGGTGGGTACAATGAGCAGTTCTTC
TRBJ1-2 TRBV4-1 . TRBD1 CASSPRTGKTTGYTF TGCGCCAGCAGCCCCAGGACAGGGAAAACTACTGGCTACACCTTC
TRBJ2-7 TRBV20-1 once TRBD2 CSASGGALGYEQYF TGCAGTGCTAGCGGGGGGGCTTTAGGGTACGAGCAGTACTTC
TRBJ2-5 TRBV7-9 . TRBD2 CASSLASGRTETQYF TGTGCCAGCAGCTTAGCTAGCGGGAGAACAGAGACCCAGTACTTC
TRBJ1-2 TRBV6-5 . TRBD1 CASSYLPRQGHGYTF TGTGCCAGCAGTTATTTACCCAGACAGGGTCATGGCTACACCTTC
TRBJ2-3 TRBV6-5 . . CASGQTADTQYF TGTGCCAGCGGTCAGACAGCAGATACGCAGTATTTT
TRBJ2-5 TRBV7-2 . . CASSLVTGAQQYF TGTGCCAGCAGCTTAGTAACCGGGGCCCAACAGTACTTC
TRBJ2-5 TRBV28 . TRBD2 CASSPRLAGKQTQYF TGTGCCAGCAGTCCCCGGCTAGCGGGGAAGCAGACCCAGTACTTC
TRBJ2-7 TRBV6-1 once . CASSERRVGKGGYEQYF TGTGCCAGCAGTGAAAGGAGAGTCGGGAAGGGGGGCTACGAGCAGTACTTC
TRBJ2-7 TRBV5-1 many TRBD2 CASSSGTSYEQYF TGTGCCAGCAGCTCCGGGACTAGCTACGAGCAGTACTTC
TRBJ2-3 TRBV3-1 few . CASSYYWDSTDTQYF TGTGCCAGCAGCTACTATTGGGATAGCACAGATACGCAGTATTTT
TRBJ2-1 TRBV7-2 . TRBD2 CASSFPGLAGGSSYNEQFF TGTGCCAGCAGCTTCCCTGGACTAGCGGGGGGCTCCTCCTACAATGAGCAGTTCTTC
TRBJ2-1 TRBV20-1 . . CSALDSNEQFF TGCAGTGCTTTAGATAGCAATGAGCAGTTCTTC
TRBJ2-4 TRBV27 few TRBD1 CADRELAKNIQYF TGTGCGGACAGGGAGCTAGCCAAAAACATTCAGTACTTC
TRBJ1-2 TRBV27 few TRBD1 CASSLLPGQGHEGYTF TGTGCCAGCAGTTTACTCCCGGGACAGGGGCATGAGGGCTACACCTTC
TRBJ2-2 TRBV4-1 . . CASSQVPVSTGELFF TGCGCCAGCAGCCAAGTTCCGGTATCCACCGGGGAGCTGTTTTTT
TRBJ2-7 TRBV2 few . CASSGTFYEQYF TGTGCCAGCAGCGGGACTTTCTACGAGCAGTACTTC